This TCR beta chain stems from a study of blood T cell repertoires in COVID-19 (dated by TCRdb to the early 2020s). The study in broad terms: Collaborator samples came from the United States, Italy and Spain and covered acute and convalescent phases of COVID-19. The prospective study material was composed of cDNA or gDNA derived from T cells, B-cell-depleted T cells, or PBMCs. Sample metadata almost always included a de-identified subject ID, COVID-19 status, age in years and sex. Where available, HLA class I and class II types were obtained from metadata supplied by the sample provider rather than from assay-based typing. Samples were obtained from the ongoing ImmuneRACE study (first 160 participants) and from over a thousand subjects provided by 6 global collaborators. Deeply sampled blood TCRbeta repertoires from subjects exposed to, actively infected with, or recovered from COVID-19 were included in the dataset. The repertoires were made available in a free public database intended to serve as a resource for research on the immune response to SARS-CoV-2.

Participants in the prospective study were enrolled through a virtual design, were aged about 18 to 100 years, and lived in roughly 25 United States geographic areas. Cohort assignment in the prospective study relied on participant-reported clinical history from a screening survey and a study questionnaire. Each participant in the prospective study had whole blood, serum and a nasopharyngeal or oropharyngeal swab collected by mobile phlebotomists. Participants in the prospective study had the option to provide additional blood draws and questionnaires over a roughly two-month period. Before DNA extraction, blood samples from the prospective study were shipped at room temperature or frozen. Reading the germline V gene gives CDR1 MNHEY and CDR2 SVGEGT. V lost 2 bases and J lost 6 bases; the stretch between them is 12 bases long. The CDR3 covers 14 residues, taking in both the cysteine and the phenylalanine. The sequence is cut down to CDR3 DNA, 42 bases in frame from base 1.

Study-wide findings and limitations: Clinical and demographic metadata were provided uncurated, with the amount varying by source and participant.

As for this clone: Its antigen remains unidentified. Per-base quality was not reported, and no clone a single base away is much larger than it.

The immunoSEQ Assay, a bias-controlled multiplex PCR, was used to amplify TCRbeta CDR3 regions from genomic DNA. Per the original workflow: The number of nucleated cells in each sample was estimated from the amplification of reference gene primers within the assay. To quantify the absolute abundance of each unique TCRbeta CDR3 rearrangement, sequence reads were collapsed and filtered. For each sample, productive Simpson clonality was calculated as the square root of Simpson's diversity index over productive rearrangements. TCRdb retrieved this table from immuneACCESS and kept in-frame rearrangements only. Not all clones are present; in checked studies, unresolved V genes account for under half, and no reason is known for the remainder. That table is the source of V, J and clone size, and D and trimming were worked out from the DNA. The sample table shows around 160,000 clones, and around 89% are seen once. The ten top clones hold 1.2% of the sample.

The receptor chain draws on TRBV6-2 or TRBV6-3 and TRBJ2-3, with no confidently assigned D gene. The material sequenced was PBMCs or T cells enriched from blood (not recorded which). The TCR was taken from a woman in her 30s with acute COVID-19. The base sequence is TGTGCCAGCAGTTACCGGCCAGAGGCGGATACGCAGTATTTT. This sequence encodes CASSYRPEADTQYF.